This T cell receptor (beta chain) appears in the sequencing data of a study of cytomegalovirus exposure and HLA in healthy donors (dated by TCRdb to the late 2010s). With regard to the full study: An earlier analysis of a few hundred of the donors reported over 250 Gb of sequence data and 95 million to 140 million unique TCR beta sequences obtained from some 170 million T cells. In the later analysis, no new phenotypic data were used to find candidate immune exposures; instead, reliance was placed on TCR beta sequences and their occurrence across donors. A later analysis re-analyzed previously published TCR beta repertoires from 666 donors and added high-resolution HLA genotyping to study TCR occurrence patterns. To predict cytomegalovirus infection status, the study brought together high-throughput TCR immunosequencing, statistical association of individual TCRs with disease status, and machine learning. HLA typing covered class I and class II loci at four-digit resolution. Typing coverage varied by locus: roughly 629-640 donors for A, B, C, DRB1 and DQB1; roughly 510 for DQA1; around 610 for DPA1; 450 to 480 for DPB1. Alongside the repertoire data, information on donor age, sex, ethnicity and CMV serostatus was compiled. Every repertoire in the discovery cohort had been generated on one and the same sequencing platform. About 300 gigabases of sequencing data and roughly 80 million unique TCR sequences made up an early release that covered several hundred HLA-typed donors. The study used immunosequencing to profile the T cell repertoires of several hundred subjects and linked those repertoires to cytomegalovirus serostatus. Because of strong linkage in the cohort, 5 or 6 DR-DQ haplotypes were treated as single units for association and clustering. To decide whether each TCR beta V gene segment behaved as functional or pseudogenic, an earlier analysis of some 600 of the donors relied on high-throughput TCR beta sequencing. Besides the first cohort of 666 subjects, a separate validation cohort made up of around 120 different subjects was used. Of the roughly 390 genotyped donors, 65% to 90% fell in the genetic ancestry cluster associated with self-reported Caucasian donors. Among some 410 genotyped donors of the cohort, an average of approximately 220,000 unique TCR beta nucleotide sequences was sequenced per donor, of which about 19% were non-productive. In a later genetic analysis, genome-wide SNP genotypes for about three fifths of the roughly 670 donors were used, and that subset was treated as a discovery cohort. The study aimed to test whether signatures of past pathogen exposure could be identified by cataloging public T cell receptors.

In total, more than 500 healthy bone marrow donors made up the cohort. All cohort members were sampled while nominally healthy, although unrecorded immune exposures were likely present. The donor was CMV seronegative and belonged to the group of 320 or so seronegative cohort members. A peripheral blood sample was provided by each donor, and peripheral blood mononuclear cells were used for TCR beta sequencing. The Qiagen DNeasy Blood Extraction Kit was used to extract genomic DNA from the blood cell samples. The library was prepared using the immunoSEQ multiplex PCR assay. For the multiplex PCR, a mixture combining 60 forward primers for TCR Vbeta segments and 13 reverse primers for TCR Jbeta segments was used. A multiplex PCR assay on genomic DNA amplified the CDR3 region of rearranged TCR beta genes. Amplified TCR beta libraries were sequenced as 87-base-pair reads on the Illumina HiSeq System. In the original analysis: A later analysis counted approximately 84 million unique TCR beta chains across the 600 to 850 repertoires, and approximately 11 million of these chains were shared by at least two donors. A nearest-neighbor algorithm error-corrected the raw reads and collapsed the reads into unique sequences, merging closely related sequences to remove PCR and sequencing errors. CDR3 sequences were aligned to IMGT reference sequences to assign V, D and J gene segments. For a sequence to be retained, a match of at least six nucleotides to both a V gene segment and a J gene segment was required. A rearrangement was called productive if the CDR3 had no stop codons and remained in frame with V and J, and every other rearrangement was called non-productive. Following IMGT convention, CDR3 was defined as the stretch from the second conserved V-encoded cysteine up to the conserved J-encoded phenylalanine. Sequences without an unambiguous match to a single V gene segment were excluded from the earlier analysis of about 640 of the donors. An earlier analysis of 587 of the donors called V segments functional above 56.7% productive rearrangements and segregating when the between-donor standard deviation exceeded 5%. A statistical classification framework was developed to diagnose cytomegalovirus status using the catalog of TCR beta chain sequences. In a later analysis, TCR nucleotide sequences were compared against IMGT/GENE-DB human TR gene sequences so that V and J genes could be assigned. In a later analysis, CDR3 sequences and most-parsimonious VDJ recombination scenarios were assigned using the TCRdist pipeline. In a later analysis, every TCR beta chain was defined by the combination of its CDR3 amino acid sequence and its V-gene family, and reads without a unique V-gene family were dropped. In a later analysis, nearly 600 highly shared, low-generation-probability nucleotide sequences were removed to address suspected cross-contamination and a sequencing artifact. In a later analysis, a clonal expansion index was calculated for each public chain from normalized within-repertoire ranks of inferred template counts. In a later analysis, generation probabilities were computed using a VDJ recombination model fitted to out-of-frame rearrangements, and the results were checked against IGoR. Hypergeometric tests were used in a later analysis to score TCR-TCR, TCR-HLA and TCR-CMV co-occurrence, with a repertoire-size bias correction applied to the TCR pairs. In a later analysis, false discovery rates were estimated by permuting HLA or CMV assignments 20 times. In a later analysis, co-occurring TCRs were grouped using DBSCAN, with TCRdist sequence similarity added in when clustering inside HLA-allele-positive subsets. Repertoires with fewer than 30,000 or more than 120,000 public chains, plus five repertoires with anomalous nucleotide sharing, were excluded from co-occurrence clustering. TCRdb's version of the immuneACCESS table is confined to in-frame rearrangements and falls short of the full clone set. An unresolved V gene accounts for under half of the shortfall where checked; the remainder is of unknown origin. The V and J calls and clone size are taken from that table; D and trimming were inferred from the DNA. A total of 99,000 or so clones appear in this sample, 13% to 15% of them only once. Of the sample, about 0.8% is held by the ten largest clones.

In this sample, this clone turned up a few times. What antigen it recognizes has not been identified. Per-base qualities were not stored, and no clone one base away is much larger. V lost 8 bases and J lost 3 bases; the stretch between them is 14 bases long. CDR1 MNHEY and CDR2 SMNVEV are derived from the germline V gene (reference sequence). The CDR3 goes from the cysteine to the phenylalanine over 13 residues. Only the CDR3 region is kept as DNA, spanning 39 bases read in frame from base 1. Broad study findings and their caveats: A later genetic analysis associated a missense DCLRE1C variant with V-gene and J-gene trimming of TCR beta chains, and an independent cohort replicated the association. A group of highly shared sequence variants was considered likely to be a technical artifact of the sequencing pipeline. A later analysis found that HLA-associated TCR beta chains were more clonally expanded and had lower generation probabilities than equally common non-associated chains. Because counts were too low, some 16 rarely observed V segments, including chromosome 9 orphons, were excluded from the earlier analysis of several hundred of the donors. Most TCR sequences were seen in very few donors, while some public TCRs were found in many individuals. The classifier was reported to diagnose cytomegalovirus status with high specificity and sensitivity in both the original cohort and the validation cohort. Because HLA typing was missing for some donors at each locus, association tests included only the typed subset. The only immune exposure information available for the cohort was CMV serostatus. A total of about 180 TCR beta chains were listed by the study as associated with cytomegalovirus. Three of the identified cytomegalovirus-associated TCR beta chains were confirmed in vitro to be specific for cytomegalovirus antigens. Linkage disequilibrium might explain the correlated functional status among segregating V segments, but an unknown experimental factor could not be ruled out. Compared with the approximately 710-donor mean, donors in an Asian-associated ancestry cluster had fewer N-insertions in productive TCRs, according to a later genetic analysis. Most CMV-associated TCR beta chains appeared to be HLA-restricted in a later analysis, and the HLA associations seemed to be driven largely by CMV exposure. The 87-base-pair reads could not distinguish some IMGT-functional V segments, including TRBV6-2 and TRBV6-3, so those segments were excluded. Presence/absence analyses assumed roughly uniform sequencing depth across donors, an assumption that may not hold. A later analysis associated about 17,000 TCR beta sequences with specific HLA alleles at a false discovery rate of 0.05. When HLA alleles, especially DR and DQ, strongly co-occurred, TCR associations were difficult to assign to individual alleles. A further reported finding was that TCR beta sequences accurately predicted the HLA-A and HLA-B alleles for most subjects in the first cohort. In a later analysis, TCR association rates were found to vary across HLA loci, with the most associated TCRs seen for DRB1 alleles and the fewest for HLA-C alleles. In an earlier analysis of about 600 of the donors, most TCR beta V segments appeared in productive rearrangements about 87% or about 30% of the time, broadly matching IMGT annotations. Several of the top co-occurrence clusters appeared to be linked to parvovirus B19, influenza, CMV and Epstein-Barr virus, according to a later analysis. It was suggested by the authors that the approach could potentially be generalized to other disease states and immunological phenotypes. Only TCR beta chains were sequenced in this cohort, and the absence of alpha or paired-chain data limited detectable features.

Recombination connected TRBV27 to TRBJ2-7, and possibly TRBD2, on 7 matching bases. This TCR was recovered from a female donor in good health and CMV-seronegative. Sequencing input: PBMCs. The bases are TGTGCCAGCTGTTCAGGGGAGGGCTACGAGCAGTACTTC. The encoded protein is CASCSGEGYEQYF.